This TCR beta chain was sequenced during a study of T cells in Graves' hyperthyroidism and ophthalmopathy. General study findings and limits: The model made its ophthalmopathy prediction, and onset followed a median approximately 6 months later.

CDR3 length: 11 residues. Germline V gives CDR1 SNHLY, CDR2 FYNNEI. Between the trimmed V and J ends, which lost 5 bases and 10 bases, there was a span of 11 bases. TCR beta CDR3 regions were amplified from RNA transcripts. TCR CDR3 underwent first-round RT-PCR with the HTBI primer set. TCRdb recomputed calls from the multiplex PCR reads with MiXCR, one row per CDR3 protein. Here the sample spans about 700,000 distinct CDR3 sequences, approximately 14% being singletons. There are many counts of this clonotype. Its specificity is unknown. The TCR originated in a young woman with Graves' hyperthyroidism. The V call is TRBV2, the J call TRBJ1-1; no clear D. The specimen was blood. The DNA for the CDR3 is TGTGCCAGCAGTCGGCTTAACCGAGCTTTCTTT. Protein sequence: CASSRLNRAFF.